In this sample, the clone carrying this T cell receptor (beta chain) turned up many times. Its antigen is not known. This sample is part of a study of T cells in Graves' hyperthyroidism and ophthalmopathy. The study, taken as a whole, reports: Blood also carried most thyroid clonotypes expanded above 0.001.

V was pared by 1 base and J by 10 bases, with 14 bases between. The length of the CDR3 is 15 residues. Patients showing uncontrolled infection, other autoimmune disease, pregnancy or lactation were ineligible. Thyroid ultrasound and orbital computed tomography, with clinical symptoms and serum thyroxine and TRAb, informed diagnoses. The blood sample predates any ophthalmopathy symptoms, coming from first hyperthyroidism diagnosis. RNA transcripts yielded amplified TCR beta CDR3 regions. The primer set for the first-round RT-PCR of the TCR CDR3 was HTBI. One entry per CDR3 protein, called by TCRdb with MiXCR from the multiplex PCR reads. Here the sample spans about 770,000 distinct CDR3 sequences, under 20% being singletons.

The origin of this receptor is a woman between 50 and 59 years old with Graves' hyperthyroidism that later progressed to Graves' ophthalmopathy. The chain couples TRBV12-3 or TRBV12-4 to TRBJ1-6, with TRBD1 as a possible D gene (5 bases). Input material: blood. The CDR3 coding sequence is TGTGCCAGCAGTTTAGGGCCCAGGGTAGGCTCACCCCTCCACTTT. It yields the protein CASSLGPRVGSPLHF.